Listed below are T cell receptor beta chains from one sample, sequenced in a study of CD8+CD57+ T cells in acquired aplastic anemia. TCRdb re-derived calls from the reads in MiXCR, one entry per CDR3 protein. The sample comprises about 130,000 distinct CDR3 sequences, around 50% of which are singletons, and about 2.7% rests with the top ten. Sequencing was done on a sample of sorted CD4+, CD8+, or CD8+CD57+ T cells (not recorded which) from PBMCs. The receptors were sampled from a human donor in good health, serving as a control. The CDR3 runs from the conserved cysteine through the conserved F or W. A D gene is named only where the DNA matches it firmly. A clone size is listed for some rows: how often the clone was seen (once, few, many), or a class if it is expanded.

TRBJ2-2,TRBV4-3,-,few,TGCGCCAGCAGCCAAGATAGAACCGGACCGAACACCGGGGAGCTGTTTTTT,CASSQDRTGPNTGELFF
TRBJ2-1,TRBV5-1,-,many,TGCGCCAGCAGCCCGGGTGGATGGGGGGGGCAAAGAAATGAGCAGTTCTTC,CASSPGGWGGQRNEQFF
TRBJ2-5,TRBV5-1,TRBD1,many,TGCGCCAGCAGCTTCGGGACAGATATTAAGACCCAGTACTTC,CASSFGTDIKTQYF
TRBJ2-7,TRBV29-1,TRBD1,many,TGCAGCGCCTCGGGACAGGGACCCTACGAGCAGTACTTC,CSASGQGPYEQYF
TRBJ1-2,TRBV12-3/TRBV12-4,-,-,TGTGCCAGTCTGGGTACCAGACAGGACGACTATGGCTACACCTTC,CASLGTRQDDYGYTF
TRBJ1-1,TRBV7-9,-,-,TGTGCCAGCAGTTTCAACAGGGACACTGAAGCTTTCTTT,CASSFNRDTEAFF
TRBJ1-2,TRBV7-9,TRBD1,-,TGTGCCAGCAGCTTAGCGGGGACAGGGCTCTATGGCTACACCTTC,CASSLAGTGLYGYTF
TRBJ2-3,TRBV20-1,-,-,TGCAGTGCTAGGAGCAGAACATACACAGATACGCAGTATTTT,CSARSRTYTDTQYF
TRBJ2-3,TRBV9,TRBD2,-,TGTGCCAGCGGCGTAGCGGGGGGAAGCACAGATACGCAGTATTTT,CASGVAGGSTDTQYF
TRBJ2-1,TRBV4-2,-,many,TGTGCCAGCAGCCCTGGGACTGCGAGCTCCTACAATGAGCAGTTCTTC,CASSPGTASSYNEQFF
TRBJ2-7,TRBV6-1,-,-,TGTGCCAGCAGTGGGTTTCAGGCCTACGAGCAGTACTTC,CASSGFQAYEQYF
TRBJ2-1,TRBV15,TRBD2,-,TGTGCCACCAGCAAATTAAGCGGGAGGGCCGGTGAGCAGTTCTTC,CATSKLSGRAGEQFF
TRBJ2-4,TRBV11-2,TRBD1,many,TGTGCCAGCAGCTCCGGACAGGGGGTAAAGGTCATTCAGTACTTC,CASSSGQGVKVIQYF
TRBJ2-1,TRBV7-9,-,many,TGTGCCAGCAGCTTGAGAGGACCCCATTCCTACAATGAGCAGTTCTTC,CASSLRGPHSYNEQFF
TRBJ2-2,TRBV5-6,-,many,TGTGCCAGCAGCTTGGTACCAGGGTCGAACACCGGGGAGCTGTTTTTT,CASSLVPGSNTGELFF
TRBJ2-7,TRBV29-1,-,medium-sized,TGCAGCGTTGAGCATAGCTCCTACGAGCAGTACTTC,CSVEHSSYEQYF
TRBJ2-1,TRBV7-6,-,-,TGTGCCAGCTCCATATCTGTTGGGAATGAGCAGTTCTTC,CASSISVGNEQFF
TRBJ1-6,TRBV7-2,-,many,TGTGCCAGCAGCCAGAGGGCTTGGGCGAGCTCCTATAATTCACCCCTCCACTTT,CASSQRAWASSYNSPLHF
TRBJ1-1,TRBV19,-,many,TGTGCCAGTAGTATTTCCGGATTTAACACTGAAGCTTTCTTT,CASSISGFNTEAFF
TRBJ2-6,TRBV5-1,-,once,TGCGCCAGCAGCTTGTCGAGCTCTGGGGCCAACGTCCTGACTTTC,CASSLSSSGANVLTF
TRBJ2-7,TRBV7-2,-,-,TGTGCCAGCAGCGGTGACTACGAGCAGTACTTC,CASSGDYEQYF
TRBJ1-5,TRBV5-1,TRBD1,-,TGCGCCAGCAGCTTGACGCTGGGACAGGGACAGCCCCAGCATTTT,CASSLTLGQGQPQHF
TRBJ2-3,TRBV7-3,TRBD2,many,TGTGCCAGCAGATCCGGACTAGCGGGGGGGCCTGATACGCAGTATTTT,CASRSGLAGGPDTQYF
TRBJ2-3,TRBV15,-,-,TGTGCCACCACCGGGACCGAACGAGTAGATACGCAGTATTTT,CATTGTERVDTQYF
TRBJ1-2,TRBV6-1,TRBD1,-,TGTGCCAGCACCAAGGGACAGGGGAACTATGGCTACACCTTC,CASTKGQGNYGYTF
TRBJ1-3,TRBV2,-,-,TGTGCCAGCAGTGAGGGGGCTAGAAACACCATATATTTT,CASSEGARNTIYF
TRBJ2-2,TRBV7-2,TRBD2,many,TGTGCCAGCAGCCCTAGACGGGGGGACACCGGGGAGCTGTTTTTT,CASSPRRGDTGELFF
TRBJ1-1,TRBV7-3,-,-,TGTGCCAGCAGCTTAAGGCAGGGCGGCACTGAAGCTTTCTTT,CASSLRQGGTEAFF
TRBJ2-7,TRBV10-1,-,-,TGCGCCAGCAGTGAGGGGGAGGATTTCTACGAGCAGTACTTC,CASSEGEDFYEQYF
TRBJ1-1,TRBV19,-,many,TGTGCCACCTCAGGACATCGGAACACTGAAGCTTTCTTT,CATSGHRNTEAFF
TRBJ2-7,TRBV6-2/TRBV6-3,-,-,TGTGCCGTGGGGCGGAGCTCCTACGAGCAGTACTTC,CAVGRSSYEQYF
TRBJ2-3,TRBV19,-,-,TGTGCCAGTAGTTGGACGGTCACAGATACGCAGTATTTT,CASSWTVTDTQYF
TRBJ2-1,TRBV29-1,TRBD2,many,TGCAGCGTTGAAGAGGTCAGCGGGACCACCTACAATGAGCAGTTCTTC,CSVEEVSGTTYNEQFF
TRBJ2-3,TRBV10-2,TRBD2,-,TGCGCCAGCAGGGGACTAGCGGGAGGGCCGAGGGATACGCAGTATTTT,CASRGLAGGPRDTQYF
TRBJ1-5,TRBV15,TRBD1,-,TGTGCCACCTCAGGGGGCTGGGGTCAGCCCCAGCATTTT,CATSGGWGQPQHF
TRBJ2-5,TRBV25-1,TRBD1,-,TGTGCCAGTAGTACGACAGGGGGCAGGGAGACCCAGTACTTC,CASSTTGGRETQYF
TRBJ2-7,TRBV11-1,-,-,TGTGCCAGCCGCCGGGCAGCTTCCTACGAGCAGTACTTC,CASRRAASYEQYF
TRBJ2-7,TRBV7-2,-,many,TGTGCCAGCAGCTTAGCGTCGGGGGCTTCGTCGTACGAGCAGTACTTC,CASSLASGASSYEQYF
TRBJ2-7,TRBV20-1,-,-,TGCAGTGCCACTCCCGGGCCCCCCTACGAGCAGTACTTC,CSATPGPPYEQYF
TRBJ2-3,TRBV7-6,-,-,TGTGCCAGCAGCTTAGAGGCTAGCGGCACAGATACGCAGTATTTT,CASSLEASGTDTQYF
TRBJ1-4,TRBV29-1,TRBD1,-,TGCAGCGTTGGAGGGACAGAGGGAACTAATGAAAAACTGTTTTTT,CSVGGTEGTNEKLFF
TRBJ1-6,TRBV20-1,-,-,TGCAGTGCCCGGGACACCTATAATTCACCCCTCCACTTT,CSARDTYNSPLHF
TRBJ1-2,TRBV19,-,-,TGTGCCAGTAGTGTAGAGGGGCGGGCAGACTATGGCTACACCTTC,CASSVEGRADYGYTF
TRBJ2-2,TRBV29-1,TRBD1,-,TGCAGCGTCTGGACAGGGGGCGCGAACACCGGGGAGCTGTTTTTT,CSVWTGGANTGELFF
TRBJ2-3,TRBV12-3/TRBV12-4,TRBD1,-,TGTGCCAGCAGTTTTCGGACAGGGGGTAGCACAGATACGCAGTATTTT,CASSFRTGGSTDTQYF
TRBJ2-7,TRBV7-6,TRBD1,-,TGTGCCAGCAGCTCAACGGGACAGGGGGATTACGAGCAGTACTTC,CASSSTGQGDYEQYF
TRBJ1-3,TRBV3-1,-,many,TGTGCCAGCAGCCAAAGACAGGTAGGAAACACCATATATTTT,CASSQRQVGNTIYF
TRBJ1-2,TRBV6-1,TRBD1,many,TGTGCCAGCACCCCCGGAGACAGGGAATCGTATGGCTACACCTTC,CASTPGDRESYGYTF
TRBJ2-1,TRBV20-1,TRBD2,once,TGCAGTGCTAGGGTGGGGGGGGTCAGCAATGAGCAGCTCTTC,CSARVGGVSNEQLF
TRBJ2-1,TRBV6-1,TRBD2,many,TGTGCCAGCAGTTCGACTAGCGGGGCCCGCAATGAGCAGTTCTTC,CASSSTSGARNEQFF
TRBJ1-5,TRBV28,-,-,TGTGCTAGCAACGGACCGTCAGCGGGGGACACCTCGCTTCCCCAGCATTTT,CASNGPSAGDTSLPQHF
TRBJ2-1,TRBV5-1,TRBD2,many,TGCGCCAGCAGCTTGCTAGCGGGGGGCTACAATGAGCAGTTCTTC,CASSLLAGGYNEQFF